This T cell receptor (beta chain) stems from a study of blood T cell repertoires in COVID-19. Overall study context: The United States, Italy and Spain provided the acute and convalescent COVID-19 samples. PBMCs, B-cell-depleted T cells, or T cells provided the cDNA or gDNA that made up the material.

The authors' processing: Amplified reference gene primers provided the basis for estimating nucleated cell counts. TCRdb's copy holds only in-frame clones and misses some; the assay was immunoSEQ multiplex PCR. V and J calls plus clone size are reproduced from that table; the DNA served to infer D and trimming. The table lists approximately 310,000 clones, about nine tenths of them singletons. Germline V gene data show CDR1 as SGHRS and CDR2 as YFSETQ. This CDR3 region has 15 residues. Trimming pared 1 base from V and 4 bases from J, leaving 14 bases between. This TCR was sampled from a man in his fifties or sixties with active or convalescent COVID-19. The sequenced material came from peripheral blood. The chain uses TRBV5-1 and TRBJ1-1, with D maybe TRBD1 (5 bases). CDR3: CASSLFLRGGTEAFF. Here the CDR3 DNA reads TGCGCCAGCAGCTTGTTCCTCCGGGGGGGCACTGAAGCTTTCTTT.